This T cell receptor (beta chain) came from a study of shared clonotypes between healthy human individuals. Study-wide findings and caveats: There were few donors, and this limited the genetic and exposure-history diversity represented.

Methods used by the authors: ImmunoSEQ output lacked quality scores and full-length reads, limiting matched filtering. Generated by immunoSEQ multiplex PCR, the TCRdb table keeps only in-frame clones and is missing some. V, J and clone size are taken as reported in that table, and D and trimming were inferred from the DNA itself. The sample gives fewer than 600,000 clones, around 74% of which show up once; over 10% is in the top ten. A few counts support this clone. Antigen: not known. Different DNA sequences within this sample yield the same CDR3. The V end lost 2 bases, the J end lost 1 base, and 5 bases lay between the germline ends. This CDR3 comprises 13 residues. CDR1 KGHSH and CDR2 LQKENI come from the germline V gene.

This sequence originates from a woman in her thirties or forties in good health. Some clones in this sample may be carry-over from other donors' samples. The V call is TRBV18, the J call TRBJ1-1, with D perhaps TRBD1 (5 bases). The sample taken for sequencing was PBMCs. The CDR3, as DNA: TGTGCCAGCTCACCAGGACAGAACACTGAAGCTTTCTTT. Residues: CASSPGQNTEAFF.